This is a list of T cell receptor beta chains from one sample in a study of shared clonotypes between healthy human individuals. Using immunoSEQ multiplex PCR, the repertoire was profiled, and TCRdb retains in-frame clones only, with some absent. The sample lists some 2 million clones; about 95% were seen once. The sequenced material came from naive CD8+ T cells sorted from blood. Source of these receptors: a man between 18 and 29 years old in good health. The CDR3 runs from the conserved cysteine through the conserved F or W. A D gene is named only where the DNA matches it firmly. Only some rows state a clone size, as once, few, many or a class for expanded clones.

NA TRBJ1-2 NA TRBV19 CASSPTAADYGYTF TGTGCCAGTAGCCCGACCGCGGCCGACTATGGCTACACCTTC
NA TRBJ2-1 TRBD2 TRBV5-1 CASSFSGGAPVEQFF TGCGCCAGCAGCTTTAGCGGGGGGGCCCCTGTCGAGCAGTTCTTC
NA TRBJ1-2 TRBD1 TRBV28 CASSLQGANGYTF TGTGCCAGCAGTTTACAGGGGGCCAATGGCTACACCTTC
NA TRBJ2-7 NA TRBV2 CASSESGGRGFDEQYF TGTGCCAGCAGTGAAAGTGGCGGACGGGGGTTCGACGAGCAGTACTTC
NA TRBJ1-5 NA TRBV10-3 CAISESKDRSNQPQHF TGTGCCATCAGTGAGTCGAAAGACAGGAGCAATCAGCCCCAGCATTTT
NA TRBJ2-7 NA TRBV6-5 CASSYSPTGSYEQYF TGTGCCAGCAGTTACTCTCCAACCGGGTCCTACGAGCAGTACTTC
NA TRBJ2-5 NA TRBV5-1 CASNFEGGQETQYF TGCGCCAGCAACTTTGAGGGGGGTCAAGAGACCCAGTACTTC
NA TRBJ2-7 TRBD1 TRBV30 CAWGQVDEQYF TGTGCCTGGGGACAGGTCGACGAGCAGTACTTC
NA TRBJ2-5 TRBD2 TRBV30 CACTRLAITQETQYF TGTGCCTGTACTAGACTAGCCATCACTCAAGAGACCCAGTACTTC
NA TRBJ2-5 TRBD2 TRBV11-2 CASSSSLAGGEETQYF TGTGCCAGCAGCTCATCACTAGCGGGAGGAGAAGAGACCCAGTACTTC
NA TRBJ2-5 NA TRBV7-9 CATEVQEETQYF TGTGCCACCGAAGTCCAGGAAGAGACCCAGTACTTC
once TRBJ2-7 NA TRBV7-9 CASNPHSRAEQYF TGTGCCAGCAACCCCCACTCCCGGGCGGAGCAGTACTTC
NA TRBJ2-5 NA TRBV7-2 CASSRGFYQETQYF TGTGCCAGCAGCAGAGGGTTTTACCAAGAGACCCAGTACTTC
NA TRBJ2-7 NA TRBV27 CASSLGGALGEQYF TGTGCCAGCAGTTTAGGCGGGGCCCTGGGTGAGCAGTACTTC
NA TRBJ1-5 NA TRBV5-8 CASSPTANQPQHF TGTGCCAGCAGCCCGACAGCAAATCAGCCCCAGCATTTT